This entry lists 7 T cell receptor beta chains sequenced from one sample in a study of blood T cell repertoires in COVID-19. Sequenced by immunoSEQ multiplex PCR; TCRdb stores in-frame clones only, minus some. The table has 170,000 or so clones, more than 85% seen once. Sequenced material: peripheral blood. The receptors originated from a man aged 50 to 59 with acute or convalescent COVID-19.

This sequence joins TRBV4-1 and TRBJ1-1, with D unresolved. The CDR3 runs 14 residues. The germline CDR1 and CDR2 sequences are MGHRA and YSYEKL. V gave up 0 bases and J gave up 6 bases, with 11 bases separating them. The CDR3 nucleotides are TGCGCCAGCAGCCAAGATAGGAGGGTCCCTGAAGCTTTCTTT. It specifies CASSQDRRVPEAFF.

This chain links TRBV28 with TRBJ2-1; D unclear. Trimming pared 6 bases from V and 0 bases from J, leaving 15 bases between. This CDR3 is built from 16 residues. From germline, CDR1 is MDHEN and CDR2 SYDVKM. CDR3 bases: TGTGCCAGCAGCTCCTTGACTGCAAGCTCCTACAATGAGCAGTTCTTC. Protein: CASSSLTASSYNEQFF.

The V gene is TRBV28, the J gene TRBJ1-6; TRBD1 matches at 8 bases. CDR1 and CDR2 (germline): MDHEN, SYDVKM. This CDR3 is built from 14 residues. The V gene end was trimmed by 5 bases and the J gene end by 8 bases; junction bases not matched to a gene: 5. The CDR3 DNA reads as TGTGCCAGCAGTGAGACAGGGGACTATTCACCCCTCCACTTT. Its translation: CASSETGDYSPLHF.

The genes are TRBV2 and TRBJ2-2; 7 nucleotides agree with TRBD1. V lost 8 bases to trimming and J lost 1 base; unmatched junction nucleotides: 4. There are 14 residues in the CDR3. In germline, CDR1 is SNHLY, CDR2 FYNNEI. For the CDR3, the DNA is TGTGCCAGCTGTGGGACAGTGAACACCGGGGAGCTGTTTTTT. It translates to CASCGTVNTGELFF.

V and J are TRBV3-1 (or the pseudogene TRBV3-2) and TRBJ2-7, with 12 bases matching TRBD2. CDR3 size: 17 residues. V lost 2 bases and J lost 5; bases outside the gene matches: 10. In germline, CDR1 is LGHDT, CDR2 YNNKEL (reference sequence). The DNA of the CDR3 is TGTGCCAGCAGCCAATGGGCTAGCGGGAGGGCCCGGGACGAGCAGTACTTC. It encodes CASSQWASGRARDEQYF.

On this clone: Relative to the germline gene, one junction end is altered; a read error may explain this. The rearrangement links TRBV7-7 to TRBJ1-5; perhaps TRBD1 as D (6 bases). The length of the CDR3 is 16 residues. Germline V CDR1 and CDR2: SSHAT, FNYEAQ (reference sequence). CDR3 sequence reads: CASSLYPGVNNQPQHF. CDR3 DNA sequence: TGTGCTAGCAGCTTATACCCAGGGGTCAACAATCAGCCCCAGCATTTT.

The CDR3 reads CASSLGGAIPEAFF. Written as DNA, the CDR3 is TGTGCCAGCAGTTTAGGCGGGGCGATCCCCGAAGCTTTCTTT. The V and J genes are TRBV28 and TRBJ1-1; D may be TRBD1 (5 bases). The CDR3 totals 14 residues. V was clipped by 2 bases and J by 8 bases, with 15 bases between them. Germline V gives CDR1 MDHEN, CDR2 SYDVKM.